A selection of T cell receptor beta chains follows, all from one sample in a study of blood T cells in healthy people across ages. TCRdb called the 5' RACE reads again in MiXCR, with one record for every CDR3 protein. This table has some 850,000 distinct CDR3 sequences, around 25% appearing once. The sample was also linked to a second study, of T cells of mothers and their children.

The sample taken for sequencing was blood. The receptors here all came from a boy between 10 and 17 years old in good health. Each CDR3 is given with its conserved first and last residue. The D gene is left open where the match is weak. Some rows have no size entry. The others give once, few or many, or a class for an expanded clone.

D gene,clone size,J gene,V gene,CDR3 protein,CDR3 DNA
-,few,TRBJ1-4,TRBV5-1,CASSPRGETNEKLFF,TGCGCCAGCTCCCCAAGGGGGGAGACTAATGAAAAACTGTTTTTT
TRBD1,few,TRBJ2-5,TRBV29-1,CSSNRGKETQYF,TGCAGCTCCAACAGGGGTAAAGAGACCCAGTACTTC
-,-,TRBJ1-1,TRBV12-3/TRBV12-4,CASLGVGNTEAFF,TGTGCCAGCCTTGGAGTGGGAAACACTGAAGCTTTCTTT
TRBD1,few,TRBJ1-2,TRBV28,CASKGQGIYGYTF,TGTGCCAGCAAGGGACAGGGGATCTATGGCTACACCTTC
TRBD1,-,TRBJ1-4,TRBV7-9,CASSLEGTGRGEKLFF,TGTGCCAGCAGCCTAGAGGGGACAGGGCGAGGCGAAAAACTGTTTTTT
TRBD2,-,TRBJ2-5,TRBV4-1,CASSEEAGGYQETQYF,TGCGCCAGCAGCGAAGAGGCGGGGGGGTACCAAGAGACCCAGTACTTC
TRBD1,-,TRBJ1-3,TRBV15,CATSRGDSTRNTIYF,TGTGCCACCAGCAGAGGGGACAGCACGAGAAACACCATATATTTT
-,few,TRBJ2-7,TRBV29-1,CSTQEGTYEQYF,TGCAGCACCCAGGAAGGTACCTACGAGCAGTACTTC
TRBD1,few,TRBJ1-2,TRBV12-3/TRBV12-4,CASRQGQGTYYGYTF,TGTGCCAGCAGGCAGGGACAGGGGACCTACTATGGCTACACCTTC
-,-,TRBJ2-2,TRBV12-3/TRBV12-4,CASSYQGSTGELFF,TGTGCCAGCAGTTATCAGGGGTCCACCGGGGAGCTGTTTTTT
-,-,TRBJ2-1,TRBV11-2,CASSDRGRSPLGNEQFF,TGTGCCAGCAGCGACCGAGGTCGGAGCCCCCTGGGCAATGAGCAGTTCTTC
TRBD1,-,TRBJ2-5,TRBV15,CATSRDGTANQETQYF,TGTGCCACCAGCAGAGATGGGACAGCAAACCAAGAGACCCAGTACTTC
TRBD1,-,TRBJ2-7,TRBV5-1,CASMGTGSYEQYF,TGCGCCAGCATGGGGACAGGGAGCTACGAGCAGTACTTC
-,few,TRBJ1-5,TRBV12-5,CASGPGGNQPQHF,TGTGCTAGTGGTCCGGGGGGAAATCAGCCCCAGCATTTT
-,-,TRBJ1-4,TRBV6-5,CASSYSGPHEKLFF,TGTGCCAGCAGTTACTCGGGACCCCATGAAAAACTGTTTTTT
-,-,TRBJ1-1,TRBV6-1,CASSGWKGMNTEAFF,TGTGCCAGCAGTGGGTGGAAAGGCATGAACACTGAAGCTTTCTTT
-,many,TRBJ2-3,TRBV11-2,CASSSGASTDTQYF,TGTGCCAGCAGCTCCGGCGCTAGCACAGATACGCAGTATTTT
-,few,TRBJ2-6,TRBV28,CASYSGQGLISGANVLTF,TGTGCCAGCTACTCCGGGCAGGGACTGATCTCTGGGGCCAACGTCCTGACTTTC
-,-,TRBJ2-5,TRBV20-1,CSAATNGETQYF,TGCAGTGCTGCGACTAACGGGGAGACCCAGTACTTC
-,-,TRBJ2-6,TRBV5-5,CASSFLEGASNVLTF,TGTGCCAGCAGCTTTCTTGAGGGCGCCTCTAACGTCCTGACTTTC
-,few,TRBJ2-5,TRBV5-1,CASSPAGAPGETQYF,TGCGCCAGCAGCCCGGCCGGAGCGCCCGGGGAGACCCAGTACTTC
-,-,TRBJ1-1,TRBV9,CASSARRDMNTEAFF,TGTGCCAGCAGCGCCCGAAGGGATATGAACACTGAAGCTTTCTTT
-,-,TRBJ2-5,TRBV5-8,CASSYDTSMETQYF,TGTGCCAGCAGCTACGACACTAGTATGGAGACCCAGTACTTC
-,-,TRBJ2-4,TRBV3-1,CASSPVGLAKNIQYF,TGTGCCAGCAGCCCGGTAGGACTAGCCAAAAACATTCAGTACTTC
-,-,TRBJ2-1,TRBV11-2,CASSLWGRDSDEQFF,TGTGCCAGCAGCTTATGGGGCAGGGATTCCGATGAGCAGTTCTTC
-,once,TRBJ1-4,TRBV5-1,CASSQGLGTNEKLFF,TGCGCCAGCAGCCAGGGGTTGGGAACTAATGAAAAACTGTTTTTT
TRBD1,few,TRBJ1-1,TRBV12-3/TRBV12-4,CASRRDSPMNTEAFF,TGTGCCAGCAGACGGGACAGCCCGATGAACACTGAAGCTTTCTTT
-,-,TRBJ1-6,TRBV20-1,CSAQQGRPVANSPLHF,TGCAGTGCCCAGCAGGGACGGCCAGTAGCTAATTCACCCCTCCACTTT